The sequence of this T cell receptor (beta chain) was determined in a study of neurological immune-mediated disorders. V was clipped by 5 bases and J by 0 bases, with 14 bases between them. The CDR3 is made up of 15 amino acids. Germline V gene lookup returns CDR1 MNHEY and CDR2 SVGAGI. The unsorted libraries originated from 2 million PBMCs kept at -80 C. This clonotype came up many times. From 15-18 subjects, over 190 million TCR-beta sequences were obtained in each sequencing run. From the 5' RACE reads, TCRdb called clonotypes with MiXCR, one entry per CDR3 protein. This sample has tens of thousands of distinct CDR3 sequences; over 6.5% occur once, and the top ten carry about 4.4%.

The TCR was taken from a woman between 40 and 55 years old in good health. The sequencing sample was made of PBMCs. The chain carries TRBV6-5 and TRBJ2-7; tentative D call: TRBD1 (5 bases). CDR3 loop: CASSPYVDSSYEQYF. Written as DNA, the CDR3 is TGTGCCAGCAGTCCCTATGTTGACAGCTCCTACGAGCAGTACTTC.